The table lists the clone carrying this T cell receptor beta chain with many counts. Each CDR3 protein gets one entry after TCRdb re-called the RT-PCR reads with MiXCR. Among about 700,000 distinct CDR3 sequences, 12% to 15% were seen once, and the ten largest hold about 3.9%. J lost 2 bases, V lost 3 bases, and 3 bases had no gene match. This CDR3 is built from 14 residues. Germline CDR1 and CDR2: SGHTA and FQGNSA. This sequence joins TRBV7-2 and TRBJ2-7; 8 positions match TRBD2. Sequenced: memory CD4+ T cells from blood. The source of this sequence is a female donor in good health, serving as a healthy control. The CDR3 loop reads CASSLTSVTYEQYF. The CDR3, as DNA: TGTGCCAGCAGCTTGACTAGCGTGACCTACGAGCAGTACTTC.